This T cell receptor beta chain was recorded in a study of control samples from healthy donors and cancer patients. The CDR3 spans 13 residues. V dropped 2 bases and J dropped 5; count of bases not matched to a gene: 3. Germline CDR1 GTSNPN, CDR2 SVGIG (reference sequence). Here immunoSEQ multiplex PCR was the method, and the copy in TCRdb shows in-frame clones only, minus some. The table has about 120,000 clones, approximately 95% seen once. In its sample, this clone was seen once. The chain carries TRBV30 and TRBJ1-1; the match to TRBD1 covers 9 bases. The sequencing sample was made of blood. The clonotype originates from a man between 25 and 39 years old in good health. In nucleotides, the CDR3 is TGTGCCTGGAGTCCGACAGGGGGGACTGAAGCTTTCTTT. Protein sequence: CAWSPTGGTEAFF.